The sequence of this TCR beta chain was determined in a study of T cell responses to AZD1222 COVID-19 vaccine. Overall study findings and caveats: Donors were chiefly white British, with a greater number of females, and clonal diversity was perhaps underestimated. Distributed over spike, vaccine-associated CD4 TCRs predominated at 160-218 and 743-854.

This table comes from immunoSEQ multiplex PCR, and its TCRdb copy is limited to in-frame clones, with some not included. The sample consists of about 110,000 clones, more than 90% of them appearing once. The germline V gene has CDR1 KGHSH and CDR2 LQKENI. The CDR3 runs 14 residues. V shed 3 bases and J 8 bases; nucleotides not matched to a gene: 8. Notes on this clone: Its target is not known.

Sequences were derived from peripheral blood, sampled 28 days after the second AZD1222 dose. This receptor was obtained from an adult who received the AZD1222 COVID-19 vaccine. V and J are TRBV18 and TRBJ1-2; 8 bases map to TRBD1. CDR3 sequence (DNA): TGTGCCAGCTCACCGGGAATGACAGGGGAAGGCTACACCTTC. Its translation is CASSPGMTGEGYTF.